The clone carrying this TCR beta chain was recorded only once. Its antigen is not known. Individual cDNA molecules were tagged with unique molecular identifiers, the study reported. From the 5' RACE reads, TCRdb called clonotypes with MiXCR, one entry per CDR3 protein. The sample lists 70,000 to 95,000 distinct CDR3 sequences, roughly 14% occurring once. The source of the sample is a study of early T cells in non-severe SARS-CoV-2 infection. Study-level background: Sequencing targeted bulk RNA from unsorted whole blood, leaving chains unpaired.

V was shortened by 3 bases and J by 2 bases, with 7 bases between the two germline ends. The CDR3 has 12 residues. CDR1 and CDR2 (germline): SQVTM, ANQGSEA. Findings of the study overall: VDJdb matching favored anti-spike CD8 responses, missing private and CD4 specificities.

This TCR was sampled from an adult who was a healthcare worker with PCR-confirmed SARS-CoV-2 infection or an uninfected control (not recorded which). The chain has TRBV29-1 and TRBJ1-1; D is unclear. Sequencing was performed on whole blood. The CDR3 loop reads CSVDSGNTEAFF. The CDR3 bases are TGCAGCGTTGATTCCGGAAACACTGAAGCTTTCTTT. The complete variable domain, with remaining parts taken from reference TRBV29-1 and TRBJ1-1, reads SAVISQKPSRDICQRGTSLTIQCQVDSQVTMMFWYRQQPGQSLTLIATANQGSEATYESGFVIDKFPISRPNLTFSTLTVSNMSPEDSSIYLCSVDSGNTEAFFGQGTRLTVV.